Given below is one T cell receptor (beta chain) in context. The antigen is unknown. This specimen comes from a study of T cell responses to AZD1222 COVID-19 vaccine. Clones were sequenced by immunoSEQ multiplex PCR, and TCRdb holds only the in-frame ones, with some missing. The sample lists 150,000 or so clones, approximately 88% occurring once. V gave up 0 bases and J gave up 1 base; unmatched junction bases: 6. The CDR3 totals 19 residues. Germline-derived CDR1 and CDR2 are SGHTA and FQGTGA. Study observations and caveats: Repertoires were sampled only after the peak T cell response. White British people made up most donors, females outnumbered males, and clonal diversity was possibly underestimated. Dominant at 160-218 and 743-854, vaccine-associated CD4 TCRs also spanned spike.

The sequencing here drew on peripheral blood, taken on day 0 of AZD1222 vaccination. The chain couples TRBV7-3 to TRBJ2-3; 14 bases fit TRBD2. The source of this sequence is an adult in good health. The CDR3 coding sequence is TGTGCCAGCAGCTTAACCGCCGTGGGACTAGCGGGGGGCACAGATACGCAGTATTTT. Amino acid sequence: CASSLTAVGLAGGTDTQYF.